This is a list of T cell receptor beta chains from one sample in a study of T cell changes during pregnancy in multiple sclerosis. Sequencing used immunoSEQ multiplex PCR; TCRdb keeps in-frame clones, though not all of them. The data show roughly 56,000 clones, roughly nine tenths seen once. The sequencing here drew on CD4+ T cells from peripheral blood mononuclear cells, taken after pregnancy. Receptor source: a female donor in good health, enrolled as a control in a pregnancy study. Each CDR3 is given with its conserved first and last residue. The D gene is left open where the match is weak. The listing skips clone size in some rows; elsewhere it reads once, few, many or a size class.

d_call: TRBD2
clone_size: .
j_call: TRBJ2-3
v_call: TRBV4-2
cdr3_nt: TGTGCCAGCAGCCAAGAGCTAGCGGGGGGCACAGATACGCAGTATTTT
cdr3_aa: CASSQELAGGTDTQYF

d_call: TRBD1
clone_size: .
j_call: TRBJ1-5
v_call: TRBV18
cdr3_nt: TGTGCCAGCTCACCAGGGACAGGGATTGTCGGTCAGCCCCAGCATTTT
cdr3_aa: CASSPGTGIVGQPQHF

d_call: .
clone_size: .
j_call: TRBJ1-4
v_call: TRBV15
cdr3_nt: TGTGCCACCAGCAGAGATCAGGGTGATAATGAAAAACTGTTTTTT
cdr3_aa: CATSRDQGDNEKLFF

d_call: TRBD1
clone_size: once
j_call: TRBJ2-1
v_call: TRBV6-5
cdr3_nt: TGTGCCAGCAGTTACACATACAGGGGAGATGGGAATGAGCAGTTCTTC
cdr3_aa: CASSYTYRGDGNEQFF

d_call: .
clone_size: .
j_call: TRBJ2-3
v_call: TRBV4-3
cdr3_nt: TGCGCCAGCAGCCAAGATTGGCTAGCTTCGTCGGTTCGGACAGATACGCAGTATTTT
cdr3_aa: CASSQDWLASSVRTDTQYF

d_call: .
clone_size: .
j_call: TRBJ1-1
v_call: TRBV5-4
cdr3_nt: TGTGCCAGCAGCTGGGCCCCTTACAGGGAGACTGAAGCTTTCTTT
cdr3_aa: CASSWAPYRETEAFF

d_call: TRBD1
clone_size: .
j_call: TRBJ1-4
v_call: TRBV7-2
cdr3_nt: TGTGCCAGCAGCTCGGCCGGGACAGGGGGAGGCGAAAAACTGTTTTTT
cdr3_aa: CASSSAGTGGGEKLFF

d_call: TRBD1
clone_size: .
j_call: TRBJ1-2
v_call: TRBV12-5
cdr3_nt: TGTGCTAGTGGTTCCACCCCAGGGGGCCCACCCTATGGCTACACCTTC
cdr3_aa: CASGSTPGGPPYGYTF

d_call: TRBD1
clone_size: .
j_call: TRBJ1-2
v_call: TRBV27
cdr3_nt: TGTGCCAGCAGGGGGGACAGGGGGCAGAGGGGCTACACCTTC
cdr3_aa: CASRGDRGQRGYTF

d_call: TRBD1
clone_size: .
j_call: TRBJ1-2
v_call: TRBV2
cdr3_nt: TGTGCCAGCAGTAACAGGGGGGTAAACTATGGCTACACCTTC
cdr3_aa: CASSNRGVNYGYTF

d_call: .
clone_size: .
j_call: TRBJ1-2
v_call: TRBV4-3
cdr3_nt: TGCGCCAGCAGCCAAGATCGGCAGGGGCCTAACTATGGCTACACCTTC
cdr3_aa: CASSQDRQGPNYGYTF

d_call: .
clone_size: .
j_call: TRBJ1-1
v_call: TRBV6-5
cdr3_nt: TGTGCCAGCAGTTACTCCGGGATCCTTAACACTGAAGCTTTCTTT
cdr3_aa: CASSYSGILNTEAFF

d_call: TRBD1
clone_size: .
j_call: TRBJ2-3
v_call: TRBV5-1
cdr3_nt: TGCGCCAGCAGTTCCGGGACAGCCCACACAGATACGCAGTATTTT
cdr3_aa: CASSSGTAHTDTQYF

d_call: .
clone_size: .
j_call: TRBJ1-1
v_call: TRBV18
cdr3_nt: TGTGCCAGCTCATCGGCCGGGATGAACACTGAAGCTTTCTTT
cdr3_aa: CASSSAGMNTEAFF

d_call: TRBD2
clone_size: once
j_call: TRBJ2-1
v_call: TRBV7-2
cdr3_nt: TGTGCCAGCAGCCGAACTAGCGGGGGCTACAATGAGCAGTTCTTC
cdr3_aa: CASSRTSGGYNEQFF

d_call: TRBD1
clone_size: .
j_call: TRBJ2-1
v_call: TRBV6-1
cdr3_nt: TGTGCCAGCAGGAGGACAGGGGAAGGAGAGCAGTTCTTC
cdr3_aa: CASRRTGEGEQFF

d_call: TRBD1
clone_size: .
j_call: TRBJ2-5
v_call: TRBV2
cdr3_nt: TGTGCCAGCGGATTCAGGGGGCAGGGTCAAGAGACCCAGTACTTC
cdr3_aa: CASGFRGQGQETQYF

d_call: .
clone_size: .
j_call: TRBJ2-3
v_call: TRBV30
cdr3_nt: TGTGCCTGGAGGAGGACTCCCATATTAACAGATACGCAGTATTTT
cdr3_aa: CAWRRTPILTDTQYF

d_call: TRBD1
clone_size: .
j_call: TRBJ1-1
v_call: TRBV30
cdr3_nt: TGTGCCTGGAGTTCAACGACAGGGGCCCCCCAGGAAGCTTTCTTT
cdr3_aa: CAWSSTTGAPQEAFF

d_call: TRBD1
clone_size: .
j_call: TRBJ2-2
v_call: TRBV5-1
cdr3_nt: TGCGCCAGCAGCTGGGGGACAGCTCGGCCCGGGGAGCTGTTTTTT
cdr3_aa: CASSWGTARPGELFF

d_call: .
clone_size: .
j_call: TRBJ1-2
v_call: TRBV19
cdr3_nt: TGTGCCAGTAGTACGGAACAGGGTTCTGGCTACACCTTC
cdr3_aa: CASSTEQGSGYTF

d_call: .
clone_size: .
j_call: TRBJ1-1
v_call: TRBV4-2
cdr3_nt: TGTGCCAGCAGCCAGGGGGGGAGAGAAACCAACACTGAAGCTTTCTTT
cdr3_aa: CASSQGGRETNTEAFF

d_call: TRBD1
clone_size: once
j_call: TRBJ2-7
v_call: TRBV19
cdr3_nt: TGTGCCAGTAGTCTCGGACAGGGTTTGTACGAGCAGTACTTC
cdr3_aa: CASSLGQGLYEQYF

d_call: .
clone_size: .
j_call: TRBJ2-2
v_call: TRBV7-9
cdr3_nt: TGTGCCAGCAGCTTAGCCGACACCGGGGAGCTGTTTTTT
cdr3_aa: CASSLADTGELFF

d_call: TRBD2
clone_size: .
j_call: TRBJ2-1
v_call: TRBV19
cdr3_nt: TGTGCCAGTAGTCTGTCGCGGGGGGGGTGGGACAATGAGCAGTTCTTC
cdr3_aa: CASSLSRGGWDNEQFF

d_call: TRBD1
clone_size: .
j_call: TRBJ1-4
v_call: TRBV15
cdr3_nt: TGTGCCACCAGTATACGACAGGGGGCGAATGAAAAACTGTTTTTT
cdr3_aa: CATSIRQGANEKLFF

d_call: .
clone_size: .
j_call: TRBJ1-5
v_call: TRBV30
cdr3_nt: TGTGCCTGGAGTGACAGGGGCAATCAGCCCCAGCATTTT
cdr3_aa: CAWSDRGNQPQHF

d_call: .
clone_size: .
j_call: TRBJ1-1
v_call: TRBV7-9
cdr3_nt: TGTGCCAGCAAGGCGAGCGGAAACACTGAAGCTTTCTTT
cdr3_aa: CASKASGNTEAFF

d_call: TRBD1
clone_size: .
j_call: TRBJ1-1
v_call: TRBV12-5
cdr3_nt: TGTGCTAGTGTCCGTGGACAGGAGAACACTGAAGCTTTCTTT
cdr3_aa: CASVRGQENTEAFF

d_call: .
clone_size: .
j_call: TRBJ1-4
v_call: TRBV18
cdr3_nt: TGTGCCAGCTCACCACGATCAGGGGCATCTAATGAAAAACTGTTTTTT
cdr3_aa: CASSPRSGASNEKLFF

d_call: .
clone_size: .
j_call: TRBJ1-4
v_call: TRBV30
cdr3_nt: TGTGCCTGGAAACAGGCTTGGGGAACTAATGAAAAACTGTTTTTT
cdr3_aa: CAWKQAWGTNEKLFF

d_call: .
clone_size: .
j_call: TRBJ2-3
v_call: TRBV7-2
cdr3_nt: TGTGCCAGCAGCTTAGTATGGGGGCTGACAGATACGCAGTATTTT
cdr3_aa: CASSLVWGLTDTQYF

d_call: .
clone_size: .
j_call: TRBJ1-4
v_call: TRBV4-1
cdr3_nt: TGCGCCAGCAGCCTGCGATCAACAGGGATGGTGACTAATGAAAAACTGTTTTTT
cdr3_aa: CASSLRSTGMVTNEKLFF

d_call: TRBD1
clone_size: .
j_call: TRBJ1-2
v_call: TRBV5-6
cdr3_nt: TGTGCCAGCAGCTTTGTGGGACAGAGCTATGGCTACACCTTC
cdr3_aa: CASSFVGQSYGYTF

d_call: .
clone_size: .
j_call: TRBJ1-3
v_call: TRBV28
cdr3_nt: TGTGCCAGCAGCTTAAGGGGACACAACTCTGGAAACACCATATATTTT
cdr3_aa: CASSLRGHNSGNTIYF

d_call: .
clone_size: .
j_call: TRBJ2-2
v_call: TRBV10-3
cdr3_nt: TGTGCCATCAGTGGGGGGGACCCGAACACCGGGGAGCTGTTTTTT
cdr3_aa: CAISGGDPNTGELFF

d_call: .
clone_size: .
j_call: TRBJ1-1
v_call: TRBV4-1
cdr3_nt: TGCGCCAGCAGCCAAGTTGATCCTCGAGTCACTGAAGCTTTCTTT
cdr3_aa: CASSQVDPRVTEAFF

d_call: .
clone_size: .
j_call: TRBJ2-2
v_call: TRBV7-7
cdr3_nt: TGTGCTAGCAGCCAGGGGACCGGGGAGCTGTTTTTT
cdr3_aa: CASSQGTGELFF

d_call: .
clone_size: .
j_call: TRBJ2-2
v_call: TRBV30
cdr3_nt: TGTGCCTGGAGTGTAATAGGACTATCAGCCGGGGAGCTGTTTTTT
cdr3_aa: CAWSVIGLSAGELFF

d_call: .
clone_size: .
j_call: TRBJ2-3
v_call: TRBV9
cdr3_nt: TGTGCCAGCAGCGTAGCCGGGACACACACAGATACGCAGTATTTT
cdr3_aa: CASSVAGTHTDTQYF

d_call: .
clone_size: .
j_call: TRBJ1-2
v_call: TRBV27
cdr3_nt: TGTGCCAGCAGTCCACAGGGAGTGCTGGGTGGCTACACCTTC
cdr3_aa: CASSPQGVLGGYTF

d_call: TRBD2
clone_size: once
j_call: TRBJ2-5
v_call: TRBV6-8
cdr3_nt: TGTGCCAGCAGCCTCGGACTAGCGGATCAAGAGACCCAGTACTTC
cdr3_aa: CASSLGLADQETQYF